The T cell receptor (beta chain) under discussion was sequenced for a study of CD8 T cells in ankylosing spondylitis. The study's findings and limits: A motif of fewer than ten highly homologous TCR beta variants was seen as apparently characteristic of ankylosing spondylitis blood.

This clonotype was picked up a small number of times. Its target is not known. V shed 2 bases and J 10 bases; nucleotides not matched to a gene: 6. The CDR3 is made up of 15 amino acids. CDR1 and CDR2 from the germline V gene are SGHRS and YFSETQ. Quantitative 5'-RACE with molecular barcodes generated TCR beta libraries. MiXCR, run by TCRdb on the 5' RACE reads, gives a single entry per CDR3 protein. Among 650,000 to 800,000 distinct CDR3 sequences listed, about 20% were seen once. This receptor was obtained from a male donor with ankylosing spondylitis. The V and J genes are TRBV5-1 and TRBJ2-1; 13 bases map to TRBD2. The material sequenced was blood, either unsorted or a sorted T cell fraction (not recorded which). The CDR3, as DNA: TGCGCCAGCAGCTTCACTAGCGGGGGGGCTTTGGAGCAGTTCTTC. This translates into CASSFTSGGALEQFF.